The 21 T cell receptor beta chains in this list originate from one sample, sequenced in a study of T cell repertoires in cytomegalovirus infection. TCRdb re-called the reads with MiXCR, one entry per CDR3 protein. The sample records about 140,000 distinct CDR3 sequences, roughly 6% being singletons. Material for sequencing was PBMCs. These receptors all stem from a human donor in good health (CMV status not recorded). Some clones in this sample may be carry-over from other donors' samples.

The chain carries TRBV20-1 and TRBJ1-1, with D maybe TRBD1 (5 bases). The germline gives CDR1 DFQATT, CDR2 SNEGSKA (reference sequence). This CDR3 is built from 15 residues. V shed 1 base and J shed 3 bases, with 15 bases lying between them. The CDR3 loop is CSARAAGLGYTEAFF. CDR3 sequence (DNA): TGCAGTGCTAGAGCGGCAGGGTTGGGCTACACTGAAGCTTTCTTT.

The table lists this clonotype with many counts. This chain connects TRBV19 to TRBJ1-1; TRBD1 might be the D (5 bases). Between the trimmed V and J ends, which lost 5 bases and 0 bases, there was a span of 16 bases. The CDR3 runs 16 residues. Germline assignment: CDR1 LNHDA and CDR2 SQIVND (reference sequence). CDR3 nucleotide sequence: TGTGCCAGTAGTTTCACCCAGACCAGGGTGAACACTGAAGCTTTCTTT. Translation gives CASSFTQTRVNTEAFF.

The chain recombines TRBV20-1 with TRBJ2-1; D not resolved. Germline assignment: CDR1 DFQATT and CDR2 SNEGSKA (reference sequence). CDR3 length equals 14 residues. Deletions cut 1 base from V and 4 bases from J, with 11 bases between. CDR3 DNA: TGCAGTGCTAGAGCGGAACGAGGTTACAATGAGCAGTTCTTC. The encoded protein is CSARAERGYNEQFF.

Ten or more counts support this clonotype. The chain employs TRBV4-1 and TRBJ1-1, with D maybe TRBD1 (5 bases). CDR1 MGHRA and CDR2 YSYEKL come from the germline V gene. V was shortened by 4 bases and J by 4 bases, with 10 bases between the two germline ends. The CDR3 has 13 residues. CDR3 sequence: CASSRGESTEAFF. The CDR3, as DNA: TGCGCCAGCAGCCGAGGGGAGAGCACTGAAGCTTTCTTT.

This clonotype was recorded at least ten times. This rearrangement joins TRBV7-9 to TRBJ1-1; 9 bases map to TRBD1. Germline-derived CDR1 and CDR2 are SEHNR and FQNEAQ (reference sequence). This CDR3 region has 17 residues. V was pared by 5 bases and J by 2 bases, with 12 bases of the junction left unmatched. The CDR3: CASSPGTGRVGNTEAFF. In DNA, the CDR3 is TGTGCCAGCAGCCCAGGGACAGGGAGAGTTGGAAACACTGAAGCTTTCTTT.

This clonotype was observed many times. V usage is TRBV7-8 and J usage is TRBJ2-1; 10 bases are a match to TRBD2. The CDR3 extends over 18 amino acids. The germline V gene encodes CDR1 SGHVS and CDR2 FQNEAQ. J was trimmed by 4 bases and V by 6 bases; bases with no gene match: 15. CDR3 coding DNA: TGTGCCAGCAGTCGAACTAGCGGGGCTCCACGATTGTACAATGAGCAGTTCTTC. Translating it yields CASSRTSGAPRLYNEQFF.

This clonotype was seen ten or more times. The chain joins TRBV6-2 or TRBV6-3 to TRBJ1-5; 10 nucleotides align to TRBD1. CDR3 length: 15 amino acids. The V gene's germline CDR1 is MNHEY and CDR2 SVGEGT. After removal of 5 bases from V and 6 bases from J, the junction contained 7 bases not matched to a gene. As DNA, the CDR3 is TGTGCCAGCAGTCAAAACCGGGACAGGGGTCAGCCCCAGCATTTT. Amino acid sequence: CASSQNRDRGQPQHF.

In this sample, this clonotype turned up many times. The rearrangement uses TRBV7-2 and TRBJ1-6, with D perhaps matching TRBD1 (5 bases). Trimming removed 5 bases at V and 3 bases at J, with 8 bases between. This CDR3 is 14 amino acids long. Germline values: CDR1 SGHTA, CDR2 FQGNSA. CDR3 DNA sequence: TGTGCCAGCAGCCAGGGAATCTATAATTCACCCCTCCACTTT. It is translated as CASSQGIYNSPLHF.

This clonotype was recorded at least ten times. The chain combines TRBV9 with TRBJ2-2; D is uncertain. V gave up 0 bases and J gave up 4 bases, with 10 bases separating them. Germline V lookup: CDR1 SGDLS, CDR2 YYNGEE. CDR3 length: 15 amino acids. The CDR3 reads CASSVELSLTGELFF. Written as DNA, the CDR3 is TGTGCCAGCAGCGTAGAACTATCACTCACCGGGGAGCTGTTTTTT.

The V call is TRBV11-2, the J call TRBJ2-5; D possibly corresponds to TRBD1 (5 bases). Trimming shortened V by 4 bases and J by 0 bases, and 12 bases separated the two germline ends. The CDR3 loop spans 15 amino acids. Germline lookup yields CDR1 SGHAT and CDR2 FQNNGV. Here the CDR3 reads CASSSRERYQETQYF. The CDR3 coding sequence is TGTGCCAGCAGCTCCAGGGAAAGGTACCAAGAGACCCAGTACTTC.

In its sample, this clonotype was seen a few times. The V gene is TRBV6-5, the J gene TRBJ2-5; 12 positions agree with TRBD2. V lost 3 bases, J lost 2 bases, and 1 base stayed unmatched. Germline CDR1 and CDR2: MNHEY and SVGAGI. This CDR3 comprises 15 residues. CDR3 loop: CASSYTSGRQETQYF. The DNA for the CDR3 is TGTGCCAGCAGTTATACTAGCGGGAGGCAAGAGACCCAGTACTTC.

The sample holds many counts of this clonotype. The gene calls are TRBV9 and TRBJ2-5; TRBD1 is a possible D gene (6 bases). The germline V gene has CDR1 SGDLS and CDR2 YYNGEE. This CDR3 contains 17 residues. Between the trimmed V and J ends, which lost 0 bases and 0 bases, there was a span of 15 bases. The CDR3 region has the DNA TGTGCCAGCAGCGTAGCCCTAGGACGGGACAACCAAGAGACCCAGTACTTC. Encoded protein: CASSVALGRDNQETQYF.

The chain is built from TRBV20-1 and TRBJ1-2, with 9 bases that match TRBD1. Trimming cost V 0 bases and J 5 bases; bases outside gene matches: 4. The CDR3 consists of 14 residues. The germline CDR1 and CDR2 sequences are DFQATT and SNEGSKA (reference sequence). CDR3 amino acids: CSAREGTGRYGYTF. The CDR3, as DNA: TGCAGTGCTAGAGAGGGGACAGGGCGGTATGGCTACACCTTC.

This clonotype was recorded a few times. This chain links TRBV19 with TRBJ2-3, with a tentative D call TRBD2 (5 bases). V was shortened by 2 bases and J by 3 bases, with 12 bases between the two germline ends. Germline CDR1 is LNHDA and CDR2 is SQIVND (reference sequence). CDR3 length: 15 amino acids. The CDR3, as DNA: TGTGCCAGTAGTATACCGGGATTGATAACAGATACGCAGTATTTT. Translated, it gives CASSIPGLITDTQYF.

This clonotype was observed many times. In nucleotides, the CDR3 is TGTGCCAGCAGCTTAGGCGGACAGGTACACAATGAGCAGTTCTTC. Its protein is CASSLGGQVHNEQFF. The genes are TRBV7-6 and TRBJ2-1, with 7 bases aligning to TRBD1. There are 15 residues in the CDR3. The trim removed 1 base at V and 5 bases at J, leaving 5 bases unmatched. CDR1 and CDR2 (germline): SGHVS, FNYEAQ.

CDR3 nucleotide sequence: TGTGCTAGTGGTAACAAGGGCGGGGGGGCCACAGATACGCAGTATTTT. It specifies CASGNKGGGATDTQYF. The rearrangement uses TRBV12-5 and TRBJ2-3, with 9 bases fitting TRBD2. Germline CDR1 and CDR2: LGHNT and FRNRAP. The V gene end was trimmed by 5 bases and the J gene end by 2 bases; junction bases not matched to a gene: 8. CDR3 length: 16 residues.

This clonotype was picked up many times. The chain has TRBV28 and TRBJ1-1; D is possibly TRBD1 (5 bases). The germline V gene encodes CDR1 MDHEN and CDR2 SYDVKM. The CDR3 is 14 amino acids. V shed 10 bases and J shed 5 bases, with 20 bases lying between them. This chain's CDR3 is CATHFAGRQTEAFF. The DNA of the CDR3 is TGTGCCACCCACTTCGCAGGGCGTCAGACTGAAGCTTTCTTT. Based on the CDR3 plus reference TRBV28 and TRBJ1-1, the full variable domain is DVKVTQSSRYLVKRTGEKVFLECVQDMDHENMFWYRQDPGLGLRLIYFSYDVKMKEKGDIPEGYSVSREKKERFSLILESASTNQTSMYLCATHFAGRQTEAFFGQGTRLTVV.

This clonotype was observed many times. The chain links TRBV7-2 to TRBJ2-7; D remains ambiguous. The V and J ends lost 1 base and 4 bases respectively, with 2 bases between them. The CDR3 contains 11 residues. The germline V gene encodes CDR1 SGHTA and CDR2 FQGNSA. CDR3 amino acids: CASSLVYEQYF. DNA for the CDR3: TGTGCCAGCAGCTTAGTTTACGAGCAGTACTTC.

This clonotype was recorded many times. The J gene is TRBJ1-5, the V gene TRBV12-3 or TRBV12-4; no clear D gene. V was pared by 3 bases and J by 3 bases, with 9 bases between. This CDR3 region has 14 residues. The CDR3 reads CASSLLGTNQPQHF. The CDR3 coding sequence is TGTGCCAGCAGTTTGTTAGGTACCAATCAGCCCCAGCATTTT.

This clonotype was counted between two and nine times. This chain joins TRBV10-3 and TRBJ2-2, with 8 nucleotides matching TRBD2. Germline loops: CDR1 ENHRY, CDR2 SYGVKD. V gave up 4 bases and J gave up 7 bases; unmatched junction bases: 8. The CDR3 consists of 15 residues. For the CDR3, the DNA is TGTGCCATCAGTGCCCCCGGGAGGGCCGGCGGGGAGCTGTTTTTT. It translates to CAISAPGRAGGELFF.

V usage is TRBV7-9 and J usage is TRBJ1-1; 7 positions agree with TRBD1. This CDR3 region has 15 residues. Germline assignment: CDR1 SEHNR and CDR2 FQNEAQ (reference sequence). The J segment lost 8 bases and the V segment lost 0 bases, leaving 9 bases of the junction unmatched. CDR3 amino acids: CASSLASPGQSEAFF. In DNA, the CDR3 is TGTGCCAGCAGCTTAGCGTCTCCGGGACAGAGCGAAGCTTTCTTT.